The 6 T cell receptor beta chains below were found in one sample sequenced in a study of cytomegalovirus exposure and HLA in healthy donors. With 60 Vbeta and 13 Jbeta primers, the PCR was carried out. TCRdb keeps only in-frame clones here, not all; method: immunoSEQ multiplex PCR. The sample lists tens of thousands of clones; roughly 79% were seen once. The source material was PBMCs. These receptors were taken from a male donor in good health and CMV-seropositive.

The genes are TRBV9 and TRBJ1-5; weak D call: TRBD1 (6 bases). V dropped 7 bases and J dropped 3 bases, with 11 bases sitting between them. The CDR3 has 13 amino acids. The germline V gene has CDR1 SGDLS and CDR2 YYNGEE. The CDR3 here is CASQQGNNQPQHF. CDR3 DNA: TGTGCCAGCCAACAGGGCAACAATCAGCCCCAGCATTTT. Together with reference TRBV9 and TRBJ1-5, the CDR3 gives the full variable domain: DSGVTQTPKHLITATGQRVTLRCSPRSGDLSVYWYQQSLDQGLQFLIQYYNGEERAKGNILERFSAQQFPDLHSELNLSSLELGDSALYFCASQQGNNQPQHFGDGTRLSIL.

V usage is TRBV9 and J usage is TRBJ1-5; D is perhaps TRBD1 (5 bases). Germline V gene sequence: CDR1 SGDLS, CDR2 YYNGEE. The CDR3 sequence is 15 residues long. Trimming took off 7 bases at V and 0 bases at J, with 14 bases between the two ends. The CDR3 is CASSPGPSSNQPQHF. The DNA of the CDR3 is TGTGCCAGCTCCCCAGGGCCGAGTAGCAATCAGCCCCAGCATTTT.

The chain combines TRBV25-1 with TRBJ2-4, with D possibly being TRBD2 (5 bases). CDR3 length: 17 residues. Trimming took off 3 bases at V and 0 bases at J, with 15 bases between the two ends. The germline gives CDR1 MGHDK, CDR2 SYGVNS. DNA for the CDR3: TGTGCCAGCAGTGAGGGAGTTACGGCACTAGCCAAAAACATTCAGTACTTC. Its translation is CASSEGVTALAKNIQYF.

The rearrangement links TRBV5-1 to TRBJ1-1, with D possibly matching TRBD1 (6 bases). The CDR3 extends over 16 amino acids. CDR1 SGHRS and CDR2 YFSETQ come from the germline V gene. Trimming shortened V by 4 bases and J by 6 bases, and 22 bases separated the two germline ends. The CDR3 loop reads CASSPGGGLGGAEAFF. The CDR3 bases are TGCGCCAGCAGCCCCGGCGGGGGCCTGGGGGGGGCTGAAGCTTTCTTT.

This clone was seen only a few times. The CDR3 loop reads CASSVVAWGLAGGNEQFF. As DNA, the CDR3 is TGTGCCAGCAGCGTAGTGGCTTGGGGACTAGCGGGGGGAAATGAGCAGTTCTTC. The J gene is TRBJ2-1, the V gene TRBV9; 15 bases align to TRBD2. J gave up 7 bases and V 0 bases, and 8 bases lay outside the gene matches. The CDR3 spans 18 residues. CDR1 is SGDLS and CDR2 is YYNGEE in the germline V gene.

CDR3 region: CASGERNTDTQYF. DNA of the CDR3: TGTGCCAGCGGTGAGCGAAACACAGATACGCAGTATTTT. The chain recombines TRBV6-5 with TRBJ2-3; D is unresolved. V was pared by 8 bases and J by 2 bases, with 11 bases between. The CDR3 runs 13 residues. Germline CDR1 MNHEY, CDR2 SVGAGI.